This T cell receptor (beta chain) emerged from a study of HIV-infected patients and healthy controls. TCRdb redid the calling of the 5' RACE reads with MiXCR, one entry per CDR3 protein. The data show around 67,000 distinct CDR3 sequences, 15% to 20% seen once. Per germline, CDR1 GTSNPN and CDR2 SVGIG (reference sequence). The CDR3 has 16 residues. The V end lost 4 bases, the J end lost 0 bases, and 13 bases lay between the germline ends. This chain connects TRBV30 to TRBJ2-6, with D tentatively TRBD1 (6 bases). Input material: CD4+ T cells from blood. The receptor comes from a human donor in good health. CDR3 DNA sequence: TGTGCCTGGAACAGGGACGGCTACTCTGGGGCCAACGTCCTGACTTTC. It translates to CAWNRDGYSGANVLTF. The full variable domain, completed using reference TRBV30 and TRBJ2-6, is SQTIHQWPATLVQPVGSPLSLECTVEGTSNPNLYWYRQAAGRGLQLLFYSVGIGQISSEVPQNLSASRPQDRQFILSSKKLLLSDSGFYLCAWNRDGYSGANVLTFGAGSRLTVL.